This T cell receptor (beta chain) was recovered during a study of shared clonotypes between healthy human individuals (dated by TCRdb to between 2020 and 2021). For the study in its entirety: The cohort included a few men and two women between 18 and 49 years of age. To increase sequencing depth and limit assay-specific biases, TCR repertoire library preparation and sequencing were carried out by different laboratories using diverse techniques. Per donor, three plates each were used for CD4 naive and CD4 memory, two for CD8 naive, and one for CD8 memory. To estimate repertoire size and how much clonotypes are shared between individuals, the study performed deep sequencing of blood TCR repertoires from five healthy adults. Leukapheresis yielded between about 0.94 and 10 billion PBMCs per donor. On the study overall, not on this receptor specifically: Based on pairwise subsampling, the degree of clonotype sharing among donors was expected to be affected by sequencing depth. Rarefaction of sorted-subset datasets indicated incomplete sequencing despite the large sequencing depth. When a handful of donors were compared, the shared fraction of clonotypes was around 4.6% for naive CD4, approximately 3.5% for naive CD8, more than 2% for memory CD4, and 0.35% to 0.4% for memory CD8. Larger estimated clonotype richness was generally found for naive subsets than for memory subsets. Compared with non-shared clonotypes, the clonotypes found in all four sorted-subset donors had higher generation probabilities. Sampling was restricted to blood, and TCR repertoires in tissue are likely to differ from TCR repertoires in blood. Because the study included a small number of donors, the genetic and exposure-history diversity represented was limited.

Concerning this clone: Its antigen remains unidentified. Base qualities are not at hand, and no much larger clone is one base apart.

Donors were healthy HIV-negative adults with no recently reported acute infections or vaccinations. All donors were Caucasian adults living in Nashville, Tennessee, USA. Magnetic negative selection was used to enrich CD4+ T cells, after which naive cells were positively selected on CD45RA and the negative fraction became the memory subset. Blood was collected by leukapheresis, and PBMCs were isolated by Ficoll-Histopaque density gradient centrifugation and then cryopreserved in liquid nitrogen vapor phase. Analytical flow cytometry was used to check the purity and quantity of every magnetically sorted T cell population. Genomic DNA was isolated from every sorted fraction and measured by UV absorbance on a Nanodrop 2000c. Using the deep immunoSEQ assay, TCR CDR3 regions were amplified from genomic DNA by multiplex PCR. Genomic DNA extracted from each cell subset was distributed evenly over all wells of several immunoSEQ 96-well plates, and each plate served as one replicate. For sorted subsets, each replicate PCR was loaded with roughly 190 ng genomic DNA, equivalent to roughly 30,000 T cell genomes. Purified libraries were measured with a Qubit 3.0 fluorometer, size-checked on a Bioanalyzer 2100, and measured again with the KAPA Library Quantification kit. Each immunoSEQ 96-well plate was sequenced on its own single-read 150-cycle Illumina NextSeq 550 flow cell. The authors processed their data as follows. Because the immunoSEQ output included only junctional sequences and no quality scores, the filtering could not be the same as the filtering used for full-length reads. To assign V/J genes and CDR3, sequences were annotated against IMGT germline references using PyIR, a Python wrapper for IgBLAST v1.9. Reads were removed for weak V/J assignments (E-value above 1e-6), missing CDR3, stop codons, out-of-frame junctions, or ambiguous translated residues. V3J clonotypes were defined as sequences sharing an identical inferred V gene, J gene, and CDR3 amino acid sequence. Percentage overlap between repertoires was computed as shared unique clonotypes divided by the size of the smaller repertoire. Three approaches were used to assess repertoire richness: RTK rarefaction, the Chao1 estimator, and Recon v2.1 estimates of unobserved clonotypes. For all TCRbeta clonotypes obtained by the gDNA method from four donors, generation probabilities were computed with OLGA. Not all clones reach the TCRdb copy of this immuneACCESS table, which keeps in-frame sequences only. Checked studies attribute under half of the gap to unresolved V genes and leave the rest unexplained. V and J calls and clone size are given by that table; D and trimming were obtained from the DNA. The sample profile shows a few million clones; approximately 96% of them were found once. In total, the top ten clones hold roughly 0.13% of the sample.

This TCR was sampled from a man in his late teens or twenties in good health. The specimen was naive CD4+ T cells sorted from blood. Read against the paper, the sample's cell subset or site label means: CD45RA+ positively selected.

The CDR3 region: CAISDSYQPQHF. The DNA is TGTGCCATCAGTGACAGTTATCAGCCCCAGCATTTT. The rearrangement combines TRBV10-3 with TRBJ1-5, with the D gene not confidently named. The junction carries 5 bases between V and J, which are trimmed by 3 bases and 5 bases respectively. The germline V gene supplies CDR1 ENHRY and CDR2 SYGVKD. From cysteine to phenylalanine, the CDR3 is 12 amino acids long. The entry retains the CDR3 DNA only, 36 bases that are in frame from base 1.